This T cell receptor beta chain stems from a study of monozygotic twins with inflammatory bowel disease. Study conclusions and caveats: Clonotype sharing was lower in IBD patients than healthy twins, most markedly with disease activity. There were differing immunosuppressive treatments, which may have added variability to patient repertoires.

Researchers used template switching to add UMIs featuring a 6-nucleotide sample barcode. TCRdb re-analyzed the 5' RACE reads; it lists each CDR3 protein once, without DNA. Its listing shows around 220,000 distinct CDR3 sequences. For this clonotype: Its antigen is still unknown.

The CDR3 spans 15 residues. Looked up from germline, CDR1 is DFQATT and CDR2 is SNEGSKA (reference sequence). The receptor was derived from a human donor with ulcerative colitis or Crohn's disease, or a healthy co-twin of an affected twin (not recorded which). V and J are TRBV20-1 and TRBJ2-1; TCRdb designates TRBD2, a call that cannot be tested without DNA. Input material: blood. CDR3 region: CSARDLGGNYNEQFF.